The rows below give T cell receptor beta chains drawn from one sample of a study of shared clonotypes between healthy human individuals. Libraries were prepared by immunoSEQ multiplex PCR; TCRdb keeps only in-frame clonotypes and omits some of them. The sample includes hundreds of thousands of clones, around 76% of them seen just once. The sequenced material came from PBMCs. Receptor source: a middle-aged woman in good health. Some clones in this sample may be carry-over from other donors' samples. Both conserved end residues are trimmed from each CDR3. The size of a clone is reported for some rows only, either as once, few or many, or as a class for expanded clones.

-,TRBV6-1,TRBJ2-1,ASQVTSLNEQF
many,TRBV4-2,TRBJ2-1,ASSPWTSGRGNEQF
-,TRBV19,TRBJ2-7,ASSTSGYEQY
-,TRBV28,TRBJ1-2,ASRQTATRSGYT
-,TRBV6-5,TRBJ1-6,ASSKTPGRYSPLH
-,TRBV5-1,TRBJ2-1,ASSPGLAGENEQF
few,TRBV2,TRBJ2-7,ASSEARPYGQPYEQY
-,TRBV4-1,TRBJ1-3,ASSQIWTVSGNTIY
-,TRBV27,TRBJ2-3,ASRRAGGTDTQY
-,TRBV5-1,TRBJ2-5,ASSYGQVQETQY
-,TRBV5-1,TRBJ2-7,ASSIQTGVEQY
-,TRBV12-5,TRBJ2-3,ASGTGSTDTQY
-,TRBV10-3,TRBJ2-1,AIRPTSGTYNEQF
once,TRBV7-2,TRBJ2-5,VSSRDSGETQY
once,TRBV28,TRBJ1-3,ASSLPTGNTIY
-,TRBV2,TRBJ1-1,ASKEGTNTEAF
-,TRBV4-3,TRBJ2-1,ASSQEGRPYNEQF
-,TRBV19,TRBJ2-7,ASSIGTGDEQY
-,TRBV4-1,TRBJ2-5,ASSLILPGQGAGETQY
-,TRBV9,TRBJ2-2,ASTHRGGNTGELF
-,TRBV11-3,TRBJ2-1,ASSPRERGSYNEQF
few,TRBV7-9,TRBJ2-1,ASSLILMSYNEQF
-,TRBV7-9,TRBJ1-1,ASSRGRGGTEAF
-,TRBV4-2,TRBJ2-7,ASSQAGTSGTYEQY
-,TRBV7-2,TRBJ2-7,ASSRRQGSYEQY
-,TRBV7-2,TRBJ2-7,ASSLSLAGGSYEQY
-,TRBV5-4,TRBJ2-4,ASSLGGGTSIAKNIQY
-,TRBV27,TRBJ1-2,ASSLMAGDRGYT